Below are 28 T cell receptor beta chains sequenced from a single sample in a study of early T cells in non-severe SARS-CoV-2 infection. TCRdb redid the calling of the 5' RACE reads with MiXCR, one entry per CDR3 protein. The repertoire holds about 28,000 distinct CDR3 sequences, with 6% to 7.5% as singletons. Sequenced here: whole blood, sampled at baseline. The source is an adult who was a healthcare worker with PCR-confirmed SARS-CoV-2 infection or an uninfected control (not recorded which).

This clonotype was found many times. The chain couples TRBV20-1 to TRBJ1-6; D remains unclear. V was shortened by 0 bases and J by 7 bases, with 7 bases between the two germline ends. Germline-derived CDR1 and CDR2 are DFQATT and SNEGSKA (reference sequence). The CDR3 is 13 amino acids. The CDR3 loop is CSARETRNSPLHF. The CDR3 DNA sequence: TGCAGTGCTAGAGAGACCCGGAATTCACCCCTCCACTTT.

This clonotype has at least ten counts. This chain joins TRBV18 and TRBJ1-2; D gene ambiguous. V was cut by 6 bases and J by 4 bases, with 6 bases left in between. The germline gives CDR1 KGHSH, CDR2 LQKENI. The CDR3 runs to 11 residues. CDR3 in amino acids: CASSDSYGYTF. CDR3 in DNA: TGTGCCAGCTCGGATTCCTATGGCTACACCTTC.

This clonotype was picked up many times. The chain uses TRBV30 and TRBJ2-7; D is possibly TRBD2 (6 bases). CDR3 length equals 14 residues. Deletions cut 1 base from V and 0 bases from J, with 10 bases between. CDR1 is GTSNPN, CDR2 SVGIG, per germline (reference sequence). This CDR3 reads CAWSGGGVSYEQYF. DNA of the CDR3: TGTGCCTGGAGTGGGGGCGGGGTCTCCTACGAGCAGTACTTC.

This clonotype was recorded at least ten times. This sequence joins TRBV12-3 or TRBV12-4 and TRBJ1-4; maybe TRBD1 (6 bases). The CDR3 runs to 11 residues. V was shortened by 7 bases and J by 7 bases, with 7 bases between the two germline ends. The CDR3 sequence is CASKQGEKLFF. The CDR3 bases are TGTGCCAGCAAACAGGGTGAAAAACTGTTTTTT.

This clonotype showed up many times. The J gene is TRBJ2-4, the V gene TRBV6-6; no definite D call. Germline V gene lookup returns CDR1 MNHNY and CDR2 SVGAGI (reference sequence). V was shortened by 8 bases and J by 0 bases, with 8 bases between the two germline ends. This CDR3 is built from 13 residues. CDR3 nucleotides: TGTGCCAGCGGCGATCTAGCCAAAAACATTCAGTACTTC. It specifies CASGDLAKNIQYF.

This clonotype was detected only a few times. This rearrangement joins TRBV4-3 to TRBJ1-5; 7 bases line up with TRBD1. CDR1 is LGHNA and CDR2 is YSLEER in the germline V gene. The CDR3 is 13 residues long. Trimming removed 2 bases from V and 7 bases from J; junction bases left unmatched: 2. The CDR3, as DNA: TGCGCCAGCAGCCAAACAGGGGACCAGCCCCAGCATTTT. Its protein product is CASSQTGDQPQHF.

This clonotype showed up many times. The chain carries TRBV19 and TRBJ2-1; TRBD2 matches at 10 bases. Trimming at V came to 4 bases and at J to 0 bases, leaving 9 bases not matched to a gene. CDR1 is LNHDA, CDR2 SQIVND, per germline (reference sequence). The length of the CDR3 is 18 residues. CDR3: CASSNRGTSVSSYNEQFF. Here the CDR3 DNA reads TGTGCCAGTAGTAATAGGGGGACTAGCGTGAGCTCCTACAATGAGCAGTTCTTC.

This clonotype has just a few counts. V usage is TRBV28 and J usage is TRBJ1-1; no clear D gene. V was cut by 4 bases and J by 3 bases, with 9 bases left in between. Germline assignment: CDR1 MDHEN and CDR2 SYDVKM. The CDR3 length is 13 residues. Written as DNA, the CDR3 is TGTGCCAGCAGTTCGAAGCCGGACACTGAAGCTTTCTTT. Translation: CASSSKPDTEAFF.

With regard to this clonotype: A much bigger clone sits one base away, suggesting this may be a read error. No conserved phenylalanine or tryptophan is present at the end of the CDR3, so a read error is the likely explanation. The chain joins TRBV2 to TRBJ2-7, with D possibly being TRBD1 or TRBD2 (5 bases each). The V end lost 5 bases, the J end lost 6 bases, and 23 bases lay between the germline ends. CDR1 is SNHLY, CDR2 FYNNEI, per germline. The CDR3 is 16 residues long. The CDR3 region is CASSQGASLSLGEQYL. CDR3 DNA sequence: TGTGCCAGCAGTCAGGGAGCCAGCTTGAGTCTCGGCGAGCAGTACTTA.

In its sample, this clonotype was seen many times. V is TRBV5-1 and J is TRBJ2-1, with 14 positions matching TRBD2. Germline loops: CDR1 SGHRS, CDR2 YFSETQ. This CDR3 has 17 amino acids. V gave up 4 bases and J gave up 6 bases; unmatched junction bases: 9. CDR3 region: CASSIEGLAGVPNEQFF. Here the CDR3 DNA reads TGCGCCAGCAGCATAGAGGGACTAGCGGGAGTACCCAATGAGCAGTTCTTC.

This clonotype was seen ten or more times. The chain uses TRBV2 and TRBJ2-3; TRBD1 matches 7 bases. Germline V gives CDR1 SNHLY, CDR2 FYNNEI. The CDR3 sequence is 14 residues long. V gave up 6 bases and J gave up 1 base; unmatched junction bases: 4. CDR3 in DNA: TGTGCCAGCAGGGACAGGCTACGCACAGATACGCAGTATTTT. The encoded protein is CASRDRLRTDTQYF.

In its sample, this clonotype was seen many times. V gene TRBV28 combines with J gene TRBJ2-7, with 7 positions matching TRBD2. Trimming cost V 6 bases and J 0 bases; bases outside gene matches: 5. Germline assignment: CDR1 MDHEN and CDR2 SYDVKM. This CDR3 is 14 amino acids long. The DNA of the CDR3 is TGTGCCAGCAGCCGAACTAGCGTCTCCTACGAGCAGTACTTC. Protein: CASSRTSVSYEQYF.

This clonotype has a count of ten or more. The chain couples TRBV18 to TRBJ2-1; 9 bases agree with TRBD1. The V gene end was trimmed by 5 bases and the J gene end by 7 bases; junction bases not matched to a gene: 15. The CDR3 has 17 amino acids. Germline V gene lookup returns CDR1 KGHSH and CDR2 LQKENI. The CDR3 reads CASSVSPPGQGVNEQFF. The CDR3 nucleotides read TGTGCCAGCTCAGTCTCACCTCCGGGACAGGGAGTGAATGAGCAGTTCTTC.

To note about this clonotype: This may be a read error, as it is one base from a much larger clone. The conserved phenylalanine or tryptophan is not found at the CDR3 terminus, so this likely reflects a read error. The chain couples TRBV28 to TRBJ1-2; 7 bases agree with TRBD1. V was clipped by 5 bases and J by 2 bases; unmatched bases: 5. CDR1 MDHEN and CDR2 SYDVKM come from the germline V gene. This CDR3 is built from 14 residues. CDR3 in amino acids: CASSIGGANYGYTY. The CDR3 bases are TGTGCCAGCAGTATAGGGGGCGCGAACTATGGCTACACCTAC.

This clonotype was found a few times. Given a much more abundant clone one base away, this may be a read error. For the CDR3, the DNA is TGTGCCAGTAGTCCTTCGGGGTCGAGGGGCTACGAGCAGTACTTC. Translating it yields CASSPSGSRGYEQYF. The genes are TRBV19 and TRBJ2-7, with D perhaps TRBD1 or TRBD2 (5 bases each). V shed 5 bases and J shed 3 bases, with 17 bases lying between them. The germline gives CDR1 LNHDA, CDR2 SQIVND (reference sequence). The CDR3 has 15 amino acids.

The sample holds many counts of this clonotype. The rearrangement links TRBV6-2 or TRBV6-3 to TRBJ2-3; tentatively, D is TRBD2 (5 bases). CDR1 is MNHEY and CDR2 is SVGEGT in the germline V gene. The CDR3 has 13 residues. V lost 5 bases and J 9 bases, leaving 15 bases between the germline ends. CDR3 region: CASSPRLIGTQYF. The CDR3, as DNA: TGTGCCAGCAGTCCCCGACTAATCGGAACGCAGTATTTT.

This clonotype occurred many times. The V gene is TRBV12-3 or TRBV12-4, the J gene TRBJ1-2; D possibly corresponds to TRBD1 (6 bases). The ends were cut back, 5 bases at V and 3 bases at J, with 16 bases in the middle. CDR3 length: 15 residues. CDR3 protein: CASSHHRVRDYGYTF. In DNA, the CDR3 is TGTGCCAGCAGTCATCACAGGGTGAGGGACTATGGCTACACCTTC.

This clonotype has a count of ten or more. V is TRBV7-9 and J is TRBJ2-7; no firm D call. Trimming shortened V by 1 base and J by 2 bases, and 9 bases separated the two germline ends. Germline values: CDR1 SEHNR, CDR2 FQNEAQ (reference sequence). This CDR3 spans 14 amino acids. In nucleotides, the CDR3 is TGTGCCAGCAGCTTAGTTGGCGGAGCCTACGAGCAGTACTTC. Amino acid sequence: CASSLVGGAYEQYF.

This clonotype was seen at least ten times. This chain joins TRBV28 and TRBJ2-2; D gene uncertain. V dropped 4 bases and J dropped 0 bases, with 12 bases sitting between them. The length of the CDR3 is 16 residues. Germline V gene sequence: CDR1 MDHEN, CDR2 SYDVKM. CDR3 DNA sequence: TGTGCCAGCAGTTCCGGTGTTACTGCGAACACCGGGGAGCTGTTTTTT. Its protein product is CASSSGVTANTGELFF.

This clonotype was found many times. The chain recombines TRBV5-4 with TRBJ2-6; no definite D call. CDR1 and CDR2 (germline): SGHNT, YYREEE (reference sequence). This CDR3 spans 15 amino acids. The germline V and J ends were trimmed by 1 base and 0 bases, with 5 bases remaining between them. The CDR3 spells CASSLTSSGANVLTF. DNA of the CDR3: TGTGCCAGCAGCTTGACGAGCTCTGGGGCCAACGTCCTGACTTTC.

This clonotype was detected many times. This CDR3 reads CASREQEASNQPQHF. Written as DNA, the CDR3 is TGTGCCAGTAGAGAACAGGAGGCCAGCAATCAGCCCCAGCATTTT. The chain couples TRBV19 to TRBJ1-5; weak D call: TRBD1 (5 bases). Germline V gene lookup returns CDR1 LNHDA and CDR2 SQIVND (reference sequence). V shed 6 bases and J shed 1 base, with 13 bases lying between them. The CDR3 is 15 residues long.

This clonotype was recorded many times. The CDR3 DNA sequence: TGTGCCAGCCGGGGGCGCAGTGGGCAGTTCTTC. Amino acids: CASRGRSGQFF. The rearrangement uses TRBV5-6 and TRBJ2-1; D tentatively reads TRBD1 or TRBD2 (6 bases each). Germline V gene sequence: CDR1 SGHDT, CDR2 YYEEEE. CDR3 length: 11 residues. V was cut by 7 bases and J by 12 bases, with 14 bases left in between.

This clonotype was counted ten times or more. The genes are TRBV19 and TRBJ2-2; D uncertain. Trimming took off 11 bases at V and 0 bases at J, with 10 bases between the two ends. The CDR3 runs to 13 residues. Germline V gene data show CDR1 as LNHDA and CDR2 as SQIVND (reference sequence). CDR3 coding DNA: TGTGCCGCCTCGGAGCCGAACACCGGGGAGCTGTTTTTT. As protein: CAASEPNTGELFF.

This clonotype was counted ten times or more. CDR3 DNA sequence: TGTGCCAGCAGCCCATTAGGCAGGGGGGCTTACGAGCAGTACTTC. It codes for CASSPLGRGAYEQYF. This chain links TRBV28 with TRBJ2-7, with a tentative D call TRBD1 (7 bases). The CDR3 runs 15 residues. The ends were cut back, 6 bases at V and 4 bases at J, with 19 bases in the middle. The germline CDR1 and CDR2 sequences are MDHEN and SYDVKM.

The V gene is TRBV2, the J gene TRBJ1-5, with D hard to call. The CDR3 loop spans 11 amino acids. Trimming stripped 3 bases from V and 7 bases from J, with 4 bases between. Germline-derived CDR1 and CDR2 are SNHLY and FYNNEI. The CDR3: CASSDGQPQHF. CDR3 sequence (DNA): TGTGCCAGCAGTGACGGGCAGCCCCAGCATTTT.

DNA for the CDR3: TGCAGTGCTTCCGGGGGGTTACCCACAGATACGCAGTATTTT. It encodes CSASGGLPTDTQYF. The rearrangement links TRBV20-1 to TRBJ2-3, with 7 bases that match TRBD2. J was trimmed by 2 bases and V by 5 bases; bases with no gene match: 7. Looked up from germline, CDR1 is DFQATT and CDR2 is SNEGSKA (reference sequence). There are 14 residues in the CDR3.

This clonotype has ten or more counts. The V call is TRBV20-1, the J call TRBJ2-1; 11 nucleotides line up with TRBD2. From germline, CDR1 is DFQATT and CDR2 SNEGSKA (reference sequence). CDR3 length equals 14 residues. The ends lost 3 bases at V and 3 bases at J; junction bases unmatched: 1. CDR3 sequence (DNA): TGCAGTGCTAGTAGCGGGAGGGACTACAATGAGCAGTTCTTC. It translates to CSASSGRDYNEQFF.

This clonotype was seen many times. The chain combines TRBV10-3 with TRBJ1-5; the D gene is possibly TRBD1 (5 bases). V lost 5 bases to trimming and J lost 9 bases, with 20 bases between them. This CDR3 is 15 amino acids long. From germline, CDR1 is ENHRY and CDR2 SYGVKD. CDR3 in DNA: TGTGCCATCAGTCAACCCGGGACCGATTTAGTGCCCCAGCATTTT. This sequence encodes CAISQPGTDLVPQHF.